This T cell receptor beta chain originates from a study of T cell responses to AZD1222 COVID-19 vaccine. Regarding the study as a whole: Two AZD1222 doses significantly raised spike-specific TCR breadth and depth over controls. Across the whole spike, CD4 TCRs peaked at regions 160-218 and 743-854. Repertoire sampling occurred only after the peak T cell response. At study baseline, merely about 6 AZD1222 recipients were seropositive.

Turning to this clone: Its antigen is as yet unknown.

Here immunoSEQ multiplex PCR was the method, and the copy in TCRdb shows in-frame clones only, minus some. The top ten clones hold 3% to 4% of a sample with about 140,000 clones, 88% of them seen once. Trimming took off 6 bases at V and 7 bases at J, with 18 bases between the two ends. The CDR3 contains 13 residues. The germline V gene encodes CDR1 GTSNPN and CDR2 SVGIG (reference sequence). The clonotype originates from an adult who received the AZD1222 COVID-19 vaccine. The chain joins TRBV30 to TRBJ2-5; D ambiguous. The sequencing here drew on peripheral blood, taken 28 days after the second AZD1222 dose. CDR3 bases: TGTGCCTGTAGGTCTAGGTCGGGCGGGACCCAGTACTTC. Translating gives CACRSRSGGTQYF.